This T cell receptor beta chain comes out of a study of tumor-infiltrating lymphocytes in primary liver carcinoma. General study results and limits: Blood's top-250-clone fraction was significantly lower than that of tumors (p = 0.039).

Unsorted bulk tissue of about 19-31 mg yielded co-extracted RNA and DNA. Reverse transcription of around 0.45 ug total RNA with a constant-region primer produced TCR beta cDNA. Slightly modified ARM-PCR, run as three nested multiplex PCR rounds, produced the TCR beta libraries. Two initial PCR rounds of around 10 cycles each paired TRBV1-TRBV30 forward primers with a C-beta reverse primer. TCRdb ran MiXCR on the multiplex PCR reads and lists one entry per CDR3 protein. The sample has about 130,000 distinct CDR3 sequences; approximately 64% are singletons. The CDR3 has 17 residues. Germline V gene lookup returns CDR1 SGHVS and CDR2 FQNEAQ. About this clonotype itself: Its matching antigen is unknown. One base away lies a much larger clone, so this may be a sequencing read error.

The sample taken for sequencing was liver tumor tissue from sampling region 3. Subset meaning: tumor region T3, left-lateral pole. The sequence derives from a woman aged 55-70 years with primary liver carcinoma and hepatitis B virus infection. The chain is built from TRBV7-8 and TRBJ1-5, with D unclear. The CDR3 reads CASSLRGRYYGNHPQHF. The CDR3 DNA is TGTGCCAGCAGCCTACGTGGACGGTATTATGGCAATCACCCCCAGCATTTT.